This is a list of T cell receptor beta chains from one sample in a study of cytomegalovirus exposure and HLA in healthy donors. The repertoire was sequenced with immunoSEQ multiplex PCR; TCRdb's copy has only in-frame clones and lacks some. The repertoire consists of over 65,000 clones, with roughly 76% occurring once and the leading ten covering roughly 7.2%. Sequencing was done on a sample of PBMCs. These receptor sequences come from a middle-aged woman in good health and CMV-seronegative. Each CDR3 is given with its conserved first and last residue. D genes are given only for firm matches. Some rows have no size entry. The others give once, few or many, or a class for an expanded clone.

CDR3aa,CDR3nt,abundance,j_gene,len,v_gene,d_gene
CASSVAGRGKKNQPQHF,TGTGCCAGCAGCGTAGCTGGGAGAGGAAAAAAGAATCAGCCCCAGCATTTT,NA,TRBJ1-5,17,TRBV9,NA
CASSSLGSGKNEQFF,TGTGCCAGCAGTTCTCTTGGTAGCGGGAAAAATGAGCAGTTCTTC,NA,TRBJ2-1,15,TRBV28,TRBD2
CASSVGGGRVGELFF,TGTGCCAGCAGCGTAGGGGGCGGGAGGGTCGGGGAGCTGTTTTTT,NA,TRBJ2-2,15,TRBV9,TRBD2
CASSIGSGDTEAFF,TGTGCCAGTAGTATCGGATCAGGGGACACTGAAGCTTTCTTT,NA,TRBJ1-1,14,TRBV19,NA
CAWRTGSVQYF,TGTGCCTGGAGGACAGGGTCTGTGCAGTACTTC,NA,TRBJ2-7,11,TRBV30,TRBD1
CASSTGRPPKNYEQYF,TGTGCCAGCAGTACCGGGAGACCGCCGAAAAACTACGAGCAGTACTTC,few,TRBJ2-7,16,TRBV6-6,NA
CASSRLGLAGRDTQYF,TGTGCCAGCAGCCGTCTCGGACTAGCGGGCCGAGATACGCAGTATTTT,NA,TRBJ2-3,16,TRBV28,TRBD2
CASNTGNNEQFF,TGTGCCAGTAACACAGGGAACAATGAGCAGTTCTTC,NA,TRBJ2-1,12,TRBV19,NA
CASSLYSGGGKTQYF,TGTGCCAGCAGCTTATATTCCGGGGGTGGAAAGACCCAGTACTTC,NA,TRBJ2-5,15,TRBV7-8,NA
CASGLGLSGGNEQFF,TGTGCTAGTGGTTTGGGTCTTAGCGGGGGCAATGAGCAGTTCTTC,NA,TRBJ2-1,15,TRBV12-5,TRBD2
CASSLAGTANTGELFF,TGCGCCAGCAGCTTGGCCGGGACAGCGAACACCGGGGAGCTGTTTTTT,once,TRBJ2-2,16,TRBV5-1,TRBD1
CASSQDTSGRATNEQFF,TGCGCCAGCAGCCAGGACACTAGCGGGAGGGCCACTAATGAGCAGTTCTTC,once,TRBJ2-1,17,TRBV4-3,TRBD2
CASSSDRAITGELFF,TGCGCCAGCAGCTCGGACAGGGCGATCACCGGGGAGCTGTTTTTT,NA,TRBJ2-2,15,TRBV5-1,TRBD1
CASSVAQGLGEQFF,TGTGCCAGCAGCGTAGCCCAGGGGTTAGGTGAGCAGTTCTTC,NA,TRBJ2-1,14,TRBV9,NA
CASSLTGPVQPQHF,TGTGCCAGCAGCTTAACAGGGCCGGTCCAGCCCCAGCATTTT,NA,TRBJ1-5,14,TRBV7-2,NA
CASHSGANVLTF,TGTGCCAGCCACTCTGGGGCCAACGTCCTGACTTTC,few,TRBJ2-6,12,TRBV28,NA
CASSQGSGGNEKLFF,TGCGCCAGCAGCCAAGGGTCTGGGGGGAATGAAAAACTGTTTTTT,few,TRBJ1-4,15,TRBV4-1,NA
CASSATGGSGANVLTF,TGTGCCAGCAGTGCGACAGGGGGCTCCGGGGCCAACGTCCTGACTTTC,few,TRBJ2-6,16,TRBV6-1,TRBD1
CASSPGGASTEAFF,TGTGCCAGCAGCCCAGGGGGCGCGAGCACTGAAGCTTTCTTT,NA,TRBJ1-1,14,TRBV7-6,TRBD1
CASSSTSGGPTGNEQFF,TGCGCCAGCAGCTCTACTAGCGGGGGACCAACGGGGAATGAGCAGTTCTTC,NA,TRBJ2-1,17,TRBV5-1,TRBD2
CASSEGMQNTEAFF,TGTGCCAGCAGTGAGGGCATGCAGAACACTGAAGCTTTCTTT,NA,TRBJ1-1,14,TRBV2,NA
CASSLRTGETEAFF,TGTGCCAGCAGTTTACGGACAGGGGAAACTGAAGCTTTCTTT,few,TRBJ1-1,14,TRBV6-6,TRBD1
CASSQDLGQLNYGYTF,TGCGCCAGCAGCCAAGATCTGGGCCAGCTTAACTATGGCTACACCTTC,NA,TRBJ1-2,16,TRBV4-3,NA
CASSLGGTGGTEAFF,TGCGCCAGCAGCTTGGGGGGGACAGGGGGCACTGAAGCTTTCTTT,NA,TRBJ1-1,15,TRBV5-1,TRBD1
CASSPGPGMRYGYTF,TGTGCCAGCAGCCCAGGGCCAGGGATGAGATATGGCTACACCTTC,NA,TRBJ1-2,15,TRBV7-2,NA
CASSQVRLADRTDTQYF,TGTGCCAGCAGCCAAGTACGACTAGCGGACCGCACAGATACGCAGTATTTT,NA,TRBJ2-3,17,TRBV4-2,TRBD2
CASTPGGGFYEQYF,TGTGCCAGCACTCCTGGGGGGGGGTTCTACGAGCAGTACTTC,few,TRBJ2-7,14,TRBV2,TRBD2
CASSLQGAGTEAFF,TGTGCCAGCAGCTTGCAGGGGGCAGGGACTGAAGCTTTCTTT,NA,TRBJ1-1,14,TRBV7-2,TRBD1
CAISESLVLAGVGETQYF,TGTGCCATCAGTGAGTCGTTGGTCCTAGCGGGAGTTGGAGAGACCCAGTACTTC,NA,TRBJ2-5,18,TRBV10-3,TRBD2